What follows are 10 T cell receptor beta chains derived from one specimen sequenced in a study of blood T cell repertoires in COVID-19. Data came from immunoSEQ multiplex PCR; TCRdb stores just in-frame clones and leaves some out. The data contain approximately 70,000 clones, roughly 80% of them singletons. Sequencing was performed on peripheral blood. The source is a woman of 80 years or more with acute or convalescent COVID-19.

A single count supports this clone. V and J are TRBV11-3 and TRBJ2-5; TRBD1 aligns across 9 bases. This CDR3 has 15 residues. CDR1 and CDR2 from the germline V gene are SGHNT and YENEEA. V dropped 1 base and J dropped 5; count of bases not matched to a gene: 5. The CDR3 DNA reads as TGTGCCAGCAGCTTAGGGACAGGGGTAACGGAGACCCAGTACTTC. Translated, it gives CASSLGTGVTETQYF.

The gene calls are TRBV7-9 and TRBJ2-3; perhaps TRBD1 as D (6 bases). In germline, CDR1 is SEHNR, CDR2 FQNEAQ (reference sequence). Trimming removed 5 bases at V and 5 bases at J, with 23 bases between. The CDR3 consists of 17 residues. In DNA form, the CDR3 reads TGTGCCAGCAGCCCCGCTACCTGGGGGCCGCAGGGAGATACGCAGTATTTT. Encoded protein: CASSPATWGPQGDTQYF.

This chain links TRBV6-4 with TRBJ1-4; D ambiguous. The CDR3 totals 18 residues. The germline CDR1 and CDR2 sequences are MRHNA and SNTAGT. Trimming took 8 bases from V and 4 from J, leaving 26 bases between them. The CDR3 coding sequence is TGTGCCAGCCTAATTCGACACCGCTTCCTCCTACGTAATGAAAAACTGTTTTTT. Translating it yields CASLIRHRFLLRNEKLFF.

The chain recombines TRBV6-1 with TRBJ2-3; TRBD1 matches at 11 bases. Per germline, CDR1 MNHNS and CDR2 SASEGT. The CDR3 runs to 15 residues. The junction had 3 bases not matched to a gene; V was cut back by 2 bases and J by 5 bases. The CDR3 here is CASSESGTGGDTQYF. CDR3 bases: TGTGCCAGCAGTGAATCCGGGACAGGGGGAGATACGCAGTATTTT.

The CDR3 nucleotides read TGCGCCAGCAGCCAAGATCGGTCGAGCACAGATACGCAGTATTTT. This encodes CASSQDRSSTDTQYF. The rearrangement links TRBV4-1 to TRBJ2-3; D is undetermined. The CDR3 runs 15 residues. Trimming removed 0 bases at V and 0 bases at J, with 7 bases between. Germline V gene data show CDR1 as MGHRA and CDR2 as YSYEKL.

The chain recombines TRBV6-2 or TRBV6-3 with TRBJ1-1; D not certain. Germline V gene sequence: CDR1 MNHEY, CDR2 SVGEGT. V was clipped by 5 bases and J by 3 bases, with 10 bases between them. The CDR3 covers 13 residues. The CDR3 loop reads CASSRGTDTEAFF. CDR3 nucleotide sequence: TGTGCCAGCAGTCGAGGTACGGACACTGAAGCTTTCTTT.

V and J are TRBV5-8 and TRBJ1-1; 8 positions agree with TRBD1. Trimming cost V 6 bases and J 4 bases; bases outside gene matches: 17. The length of the CDR3 is 17 residues. Germline V CDR1 and CDR2: SGHTS, YDEGEE. The CDR3 here is CASTVDREPYRSTEAFF. CDR3 DNA sequence: TGTGCCAGCACCGTGGACAGGGAGCCCTATAGGAGCACTGAAGCTTTCTTT.

This clone appeared a single time. This sequence joins TRBV5-1 and TRBJ2-1; a possible D gene is TRBD2 (5 bases). CDR3 length equals 14 residues. V was trimmed by 0 bases and J by 2 bases, leaving 6 bases between them. The germline gives CDR1 SGHRS, CDR2 YFSETQ. CDR3 in DNA: TGCGCCAGCAGCTTGGACGGGGCCTACAATGAGCAGTTCTTC. It yields the protein CASSLDGAYNEQFF. The complete variable domain, with remaining parts taken from reference TRBV5-1 and TRBJ2-1, reads KAGVTQTPRYLIKTRGQQVTLSCSPISGHRSVSWYQQTPGQGLQFLFEYFSETQRNKGNFPGRFSGRQFSNSRSEMNVSTLELGDSALYLCASSLDGAYNEQFFGPGTRLTVL.

The rearrangement links TRBV4-1 to TRBJ2-7; 8 bases agree with TRBD1. Trimming removed 4 bases from V and 3 bases from J; junction bases left unmatched: 8. CDR3 length equals 15 residues. Per the germline V gene, CDR1 is MGHRA and CDR2 is YSYEKL. The CDR3 reads CASSRSGQGNYEQYF. The CDR3 region has the DNA TGCGCCAGCAGCCGTTCCGGACAGGGAAACTACGAGCAGTACTTC.

This clone was picked up a small number of times. The chain joins TRBV19 to TRBJ2-1; 8 bases map to TRBD2. This CDR3 comprises 15 residues. The germline V gene has CDR1 LNHDA and CDR2 SQIVND (reference sequence). V was pared by 2 bases and J by 9 bases, with 9 bases of the junction left unmatched. CDR3 loop: CASSIRAGASGEQFF. CDR3 DNA sequence: TGTGCCAGTAGTATACGAGCGGGGGCTTCTGGTGAGCAGTTCTTC.